This T cell receptor (beta chain) was found in a study of post-analysis software for immune sequencing data. The overall study: Recorded disease courses covered relapsing-remitting, secondary progressive and progressive-relapsing multiple sclerosis. Some patients had no subtype annotation.

General study results and limits: Five TRBV segments, TRBV5-6, TRBV5-1 and TRBV20-1 among them, were found more frequent in patients than controls. Those with multiple sclerosis, the patient group, showed significantly lower normalized Chao1 diversity than controls. By F measure, samples from a shared preparation batch strongly co-clustered.

Germline loops: CDR1 GTSNPN, CDR2 SVGIG (reference sequence). This CDR3 comprises 13 residues. V was pared by 4 bases and J by 6 bases, with 16 bases between. Built from TCR beta cDNA, the libraries had unique molecular identifiers in them. TCRdb fed the PCR reads into MiXCR, producing one record per CDR3 protein. The table has over 150,000 distinct CDR3 sequences, roughly 30% seen once. This clonotype showed up just a few times. What it binds is unknown. The TCR was taken from a girl aged 5-17 years with multiple sclerosis. This chain uses TRBV30 with TRBJ2-7; a weak D match, TRBD2 (6 bases). The sequenced material came from blood. The CDR3 region has the DNA TGTGCCTGGACCATGGGACTTCGGCCCGAGCAGTACTTC. Protein: CAWTMGLRPEQYF.